Below are 27 T cell receptor beta chains sequenced from a single sample in a study of T cell clonality in common variable immunodeficiency. Measured with immunoSEQ multiplex PCR; TCRdb has only the in-frame clones, and not every one. This record lists 35,000 to 45,000 clones, none seen once only, and the top ten clones contain around 3.3%. The material sequenced was peripheral blood mononuclear cells. The source of these receptors is a person between 18 and 75 years old in good health.

By proportion, this clone is medium-sized. The CDR3 extends 3 residues past the end of the read, so its final part is completed from the germline J gene. The rearrangement uses TRBV10-3 and TRBJ2-1; 10 nucleotides align to TRBD1. V trimming: 4 bases; J trimming: 6 bases; junction bases outside the gene matches: 0. The CDR3 runs 13 residues. CDR1 and CDR2 from the germline V gene are ENHRY and SYGVKD. CDR3 sequence reads: CAISGTGGNEQFF. CDR3 DNA, as far as it was read: TGTGCCATCAGTGGGACAGGGGGCAATGAG.

In this sample, this clone turned up many times. The DNA ends 3 residues before the CDR3 does, and the rest of the CDR3 is filled in from the germline J gene. The chain links TRBV19 to TRBJ1-6, with 7 nucleotides matching TRBD1. Per germline, CDR1 LNHDA and CDR2 SQIVND (reference sequence). Germline trimming cut 9 bases from V and 9 bases from J; bases unmatched to any gene: 14. There are 15 residues in the CDR3. CDR3 DNA, as far as it was read: TGTGCCAGCTCGGACAGGTGGGAGTTTGGTTCACCC. Its translation is CASSDRWEFGSP. The whole CDR3 region reads CASSDRWEFGSPLHF.

CDR3 loop: CASKGAGYGYTF. The sequenced CDR3 bases are TGTGCCAGCAAGGGGGCGGGCTATGGC. The gene calls are TRBV2 and TRBJ1-2; 7 positions agree with TRBD1. The read ends 3 residues shy of where the CDR3 ends; the end is completed using the germline J gene. Trimming at V came to 7 bases and at J to 4 bases, leaving 3 bases not matched to a gene. The CDR3 length is 12 residues. Germline-derived CDR1 and CDR2 are SNHLY and FYNNEI.

This clone was detected only a few times. The read finishes 3 residues shy of the CDR3 end, and the germline J gene is used to complete it. The V gene is TRBV19, the J gene TRBJ2-1; 14 nucleotides match TRBD2. The germline gives CDR1 LNHDA, CDR2 SQIVND (reference sequence). V was pared by 4 bases and J by 7 bases, with 12 bases of the junction left unmatched. This CDR3 is built from 18 residues. CDR3 DNA (partial): TGTGCCAGTAGTAACAGACTAGCGGGAGGGATAAAGAGGAATGAG. Amino acid sequence: CASSNRLAGGIKRNE. The entire CDR3 is CASSNRLAGGIKRNEQFF.

A word on this clone: The read halts 3 residues ahead of the CDR3 end, with the missing end drawn from the germline J gene. The chain recombines TRBV7-6 with TRBJ1-6, with 8 bases that match TRBD1. V lost 4 bases, J lost 8 bases, and 13 bases stayed unmatched. The germline V gene has CDR1 SGHVS and CDR2 FNYEAQ. The CDR3 consists of 17 residues. The CDR3 loop is CASSWEDRGNRDSPLHF. CDR3 DNA (partial): TGTGCCAGCAGCTGGGAAGACAGGGGAAATCGGGATTCACCC.

This clone showed up just a few times. The read halts 3 residues ahead of the CDR3 end, with the missing end drawn from the germline J gene. This chain joins TRBV13 and TRBJ2-3, with 7 bases aligning to TRBD2. The length of the CDR3 is 17 residues. CDR1 is PRHDT, CDR2 FYEKMQ, per germline (reference sequence). The covered CDR3 bases are TGTGCCAGCAGCTTAGGGTTCATGGGCGGGAGCCAAGAGACG. Encoded protein: CASSLGFMGGSQET. The CDR3 as a whole reads CASSLGFMGGSQETQYF.

This clone has a count of ten or more. Read sequence stops 3 residues before the CDR3 end, and the germline J gene provides the missing end. This chain links TRBV2 with TRBJ2-2; TRBD1 matches 8 bases. Germline V CDR1 and CDR2: SNHLY, FYNNEI. The CDR3 is 15 amino acids. Trimming removed 6 bases from V and 4 bases from J; junction bases left unmatched: 7. The sequenced part of the CDR3 DNA is TGTGCCAGCAGGGGTCAGGGGGCGCGCACCGGGGAG. Encoded protein: CASRGQGARTGE. The CDR3 in full is CASRGQGARTGELFF.

This clone was detected many times. CDR3 DNA (partial): TGTGCCAGCAGCGCGAAGACAGGGGACGAG. Its translation: CASSAKTGDE. The CDR3, in full, reads CASSAKTGDEQYF. V gene TRBV9 combines with J gene TRBJ2-7; 8 bases fit TRBD1. The read gets to within 3 residues of the CDR3 end, and the germline J gene fills in the rest. CDR1 is SGDLS, CDR2 YYNGEE, per germline. V trimming: 3 bases; J trimming: 5 bases; junction bases outside the gene matches: 4. The CDR3 has 13 amino acids. The whole variable domain, remainder taken from reference TRBV9 and TRBJ2-7, is DSGVTQTPKHLITATGQRVTLRCSPRSGDLSVYWYQQSLDQGLQFLIQYYNGEERAKGNILERFSAQQFPDLHSELNLSSLELGDSALYFCASSAKTGDEQYFGPGTRLTVT.

At least ten counts were recorded for this clone. The read stops 3 residues short of the end of the CDR3; the missing end is completed from the germline J gene. The V and J genes are TRBV20-1 and TRBJ2-3; 11 bases align to TRBD2. The CDR3 has 14 amino acids. CDR1 is DFQATT, CDR2 SNEGSKA, per germline (reference sequence). Germline trimming cut 5 bases from V and 0 bases from J; bases unmatched to any gene: 1. The sequenced CDR3 bases are TGCAGTGCTCGGACTAGCGGGAGCACAGATACG. Translating gives CSARTSGSTDT. The entire CDR3 protein is CSARTSGSTDTQYF.

Many counts were recorded for this clone. The read falls 3 residues short of the CDR3 end, and the missing part is taken from the germline J gene. The chain is built from TRBV5-1 and TRBJ2-3; D is unresolved. CDR1 is SGHRS and CDR2 is YFSETQ in the germline V gene. The ends were cut back, 5 bases at V and 0 bases at J, with 10 bases in the middle. The CDR3 is 14 residues long. CDR3 DNA, as far as it was read: TGCGCCAGCAGGTGGCTGTCTAGCACAGATACG. Protein: CASRWLSSTDT. The complete CDR3 sequence is CASRWLSSTDTQYF. Based on the CDR3 plus reference TRBV5-1 and TRBJ2-3, the full variable domain is KAGVTQTPRYLIKTRGQQVTLSCSPISGHRSVSWYQQTPGQGLQFLFEYFSETQRNKGNFPGRFSGRQFSNSRSEMNVSTLELGDSALYLCASRWLSSTDTQYFGPGTRLTVL.

This clone was counted ten times or more. The CDR3 bases that were read are TGCGCCAGCAGCTTGGTAACAGGACCGGCAGACTATGGC. Translation: CASSLVTGPADYG. In full, the CDR3 reads CASSLVTGPADYGYTF. This sequence joins TRBV5-1 and TRBJ1-2; D is perhaps TRBD1 (5 bases). The CDR3 goes on 3 residues after the read ends, and that part is filled in from the germline J gene. In germline, CDR1 is SGHRS, CDR2 YFSETQ. The CDR3 spans 16 residues. Trimming pared 0 bases from V and 3 bases from J, leaving 15 bases between.

This clone has only a few counts. With the read ending 3 residues before the CDR3 end, the germline J gene is used to fill in that end. The J gene is TRBJ2-3, the V gene TRBV2; a possible D gene is TRBD1 (7 bases). Per the germline V gene, CDR1 is SNHLY and CDR2 is FYNNEI. The V gene lost 8 bases and the J gene lost 2 bases, with 11 bases spanning the gap. The CDR3 runs 13 residues. CDR3 loop: CASGGTDTDTQYF. The DNA read from the CDR3 is TGTGCCAGCGGGGGGACAGACACAGATACG. The whole variable domain, remainder taken from reference TRBV2 and TRBJ2-3, is EPEVTQTPSHQVTQMGQEVILRCVPISNHLYFYWYRQILGQKVEFLVSFYNNEISEKSEIFDDQFSVERPDGSNFTLKIRSTKLEDSAMYFCASGGTDTDTQYFGPGTRLTVL.

This clone was seen many times. The read falls 3 residues short of the CDR3 end, and the missing part is taken from the germline J gene. J is TRBJ1-2 and V is TRBV29-1, with D unresolved. The V gene lost 3 bases and the J gene lost 3 bases, with 17 bases spanning the gap. This CDR3 has 15 amino acids. CDR1 and CDR2 from the germline V gene are SQVTM and ANQGSEA. The CDR3 sequence is CSVESLQRKDYGYTF. CDR3 DNA, as far as it was read: TGCAGCGTTGAGTCCCTACAGAGGAAAGACTATGGC.

This clone has at least ten counts. The CDR3 end falls 3 residues outside the read, so it is completed with the germline J gene. The chain recombines TRBV19 with TRBJ1-2; 7 bases fit TRBD1. Germline trimming cut 3 bases from V and 0 bases from J; bases unmatched to any gene: 10. CDR1 is LNHDA, CDR2 SQIVND, per germline (reference sequence). CDR3 length equals 17 residues. The sequenced CDR3 bases are TGTGCCAGTAGTATGGGCAGGGGGATTCGGGCTAACTATGGC. Its translation: CASSMGRGIRANYG. The full CDR3 protein is CASSMGRGIRANYGYTF.

The DNA read from the CDR3 is TGTGCCTGGAGGGAGTCGAACCGGGACAGCGGATCCTTTGTATATGGC. As protein: CAWRESNRDSGSFVYG. The full CDR3 reads CAWRESNRDSGSFVYGYTF. The V and J genes are TRBV30 and TRBJ1-2; 7 bases are a match to TRBD1. The sequence runs out 3 residues before the end of the CDR3; the remainder is reconstructed from the germline J gene. V lost 3 bases to trimming and J lost 5 bases; unmatched junction nucleotides: 24. This CDR3 comprises 19 residues. The V gene's germline CDR1 is GTSNPN and CDR2 SVGIG (reference sequence).

This clone was seen ten or more times. The read ends 3 residues before the CDR3 terminus; that terminus is restored from the germline J gene. The chain has TRBV19 and TRBJ1-4; TRBD1 aligns across 7 bases. V trimming: 5 bases; J trimming: 8 bases; junction bases outside the gene matches: 11. This CDR3 is built from 15 residues. Germline CDR1 and CDR2: LNHDA and SQIVND (reference sequence). The covered CDR3 bases are TGTGCCAGTAGTCGAACAGGGGACCCAGGGGAAAAA. Translation gives CASSRTGDPGEK. The whole CDR3 region reads CASSRTGDPGEKLFF. Filled out from reference TRBV19 and TRBJ1-4, the complete variable domain reads DGGITQSPKYLFRKEGQNVTLSCEQNLNHDAMYWYRQDPGQGLRLIYYSQIVNDFQKGDIAEGYSVSREKKESFPLTVTSAQKNPTAFYLCASSRTGDPGEKLFFGSGTQLSVL.

This clone was counted at least ten times. From the germline J gene comes the end of the CDR3, since the read stops 3 residues before it. The rearrangement uses TRBV19 and TRBJ2-7; TRBD2 matches at 12 bases. This CDR3 contains 15 residues. V shed 6 bases, J shed 5 bases, and the junction held 8 bases outside the gene matches. Germline V gene sequence: CDR1 LNHDA, CDR2 SQIVND (reference sequence). The CDR3 here is CASRTRLAGDHEQYF. CDR3 bases read: TGTGCCAGTAGGACCCGACTAGCGGGAGATCACGAG.

Concerning this clone itself: The sequence runs out 3 residues before the end of the CDR3; the remainder is reconstructed from the germline J gene. The V call is TRBV11-1, the J call TRBJ2-7; D is possibly TRBD1 (6 bases). The CDR3 spans 12 residues. CDR1 and CDR2 (germline): SGHAT, FQDESV (reference sequence). V lost 3 bases, J lost 5 bases, and 8 bases lay in between. CDR3 DNA, as far as it was read: TGTGCCAGCAGCTTCGGGGACAACGAG. This gives the protein CASSFGDNE. The entire CDR3 is CASSFGDNEQYF.

In this sample, this clone turned up many times. The observed sequence ends 3 residues before the CDR3 terminus, with the missing tail filled in from the germline J gene. V and J are TRBV20-1 and TRBJ2-1; 8 bases map to TRBD1. J was trimmed by 7 bases and V by 5 bases; bases with no gene match: 10. Germline V gene data show CDR1 as DFQATT and CDR2 as SNEGSKA (reference sequence). The CDR3 is 14 residues long. The CDR3 loop is CSASSGGLPNEQFF. CDR3 bases read: TGCAGTGCTTCTTCAGGGGGCCTTCCGAATGAG.

This clone appeared many times. CDR3 DNA (partial): TGTGCCAGCAGTTTAAGGGGGCCAGATGAAAAA. Protein sequence: CASSLRGPDEK. The CDR3 as a whole reads CASSLRGPDEKLFF. This rearrangement joins TRBV12-3 or TRBV12-4 to TRBJ1-4; 7 bases fit TRBD1. The missing CDR3 end, 3 residues past where the read stops, is filled in from the germline J gene. With V trimmed by 2 bases and J by 6 bases, 3 bases remained unmatched. The CDR3 length is 14 residues.

There are a few counts of this clone. The covered CDR3 bases are TGTGCCACCCAACCCGGGACAGGGGCAGATACG. This gives the protein CATQPGTGADT. The complete CDR3 protein is CATQPGTGADTQYF. J is TRBJ2-3 and V is TRBV7-9, with 10 bases identical to TRBD1. The DNA ends 3 residues before the CDR3 does, and the rest of the CDR3 is filled in from the germline J gene. The germline V gene has CDR1 SEHNR and CDR2 FQNEAQ (reference sequence). This CDR3 region has 14 residues. Losses at the gene ends were 10 bases for V and 4 bases for J; bases not matched to a gene: 8.

At least ten counts were recorded for this clone. The read gets to within 3 residues of the CDR3 end, and the germline J gene fills in the rest. The V call is TRBV6-2 or TRBV6-3, the J call TRBJ2-1; TRBD2 agrees at 10 bases. Trimming cost V 4 bases and J 0 bases; bases outside gene matches: 6. There are 17 residues in the CDR3. Germline loops: CDR1 MNHEY, CDR2 SVGEGT. CDR3 DNA, as far as it was read: TGTGCCAGCAGTTCCGAGCGGGAGGGCCCCTCCTACAATGAG. It codes for CASSSEREGPSYNE. The whole CDR3 protein reads CASSSEREGPSYNEQFF.

This clone has at least ten counts. The CDR3 extends 3 residues past the end of the read, so its final part is completed from the germline J gene. The rearrangement uses TRBV19 and TRBJ1-4, with TRBD1 identical over 7 bases. Trimming cost V 6 bases and J 4 bases; bases outside gene matches: 8. Per the germline V gene, CDR1 is LNHDA and CDR2 is SQIVND (reference sequence). There are 15 residues in the CDR3. CDR3 sequence reads: CASSSDRASNEKLFF. Partial CDR3 DNA: TGTGCCAGTAGCTCAGACAGGGCGAGTAATGAAAAA. The whole variable domain, remainder taken from reference TRBV19 and TRBJ1-4, is DGGITQSPKYLFRKEGQNVTLSCEQNLNHDAMYWYRQDPGQGLRLIYYSQIVNDFQKGDIAEGYSVSREKKESFPLTVTSAQKNPTAFYLCASSSDRASNEKLFFGSGTQLSVL.

This clone has at least ten counts. From the germline J gene comes the end of the CDR3, since the read stops 3 residues before it. The chain uses TRBV20-1 and TRBJ2-1; 10 nucleotides match TRBD1. The junction had 3 bases not matched to a gene; V was cut back by 0 bases and J by 4 bases. Germline CDR1 is DFQATT and CDR2 is SNEGSKA (reference sequence). The CDR3 totals 15 residues. This CDR3 reads CSARDEGQGYNEQFF. Incomplete CDR3 DNA: TGCAGTGCTAGAGATGAGGGACAGGGGTACAATGAG.

This clone was recorded at least ten times. The sequence runs out 3 residues before the end of the CDR3; the remainder is reconstructed from the germline J gene. The chain is built from TRBV20-1 and TRBJ2-7, with 10 nucleotides matching TRBD1. V lost 5 bases and J lost 3; bases outside the gene matches: 1. This CDR3 spans 12 amino acids. The germline gives CDR1 DFQATT, CDR2 SNEGSKA (reference sequence). The CDR3 spells CSARDRGYEQYF. The CDR3 bases that were read are TGCAGTGCTCGGGACAGGGGCTACGAG.

This clone was observed many times. The read stops 3 residues short of the end of the CDR3; the missing end is completed from the germline J gene. The chain carries TRBV18 and TRBJ1-5; TRBD1 aligns across 7 bases. Germline CDR1 KGHSH, CDR2 LQKENI. With V trimmed by 6 bases and J by 7 bases, 9 bases remained unmatched. This CDR3 is 14 amino acids long. CDR3 DNA, as far as it was read: TGTGCCAGCTCGCCGGGACAGCTAAAGCAGCCC. Translating gives CASSPGQLKQP. The whole CDR3 region reads CASSPGQLKQPQHF.

This clone was detected ten times or more. The sequenced CDR3 bases are TGTGCCAGCAGCCTACAGGGTCTAAGCAATCAGCCC. It codes for CASSLQGLSNQP. The complete CDR3 reads CASSLQGLSNQPQHF. This sequence joins TRBV5-6 and TRBJ1-5; TRBD1 might be the D (6 bases). The read gets to within 3 residues of the CDR3 end, and the germline J gene fills in the rest. Germline CDR1 is SGHDT and CDR2 is YYEEEE. The length of the CDR3 is 15 residues. The V end lost 4 bases, the J end lost 1 base, and 12 bases lay between the germline ends.